These 9 T cell receptor beta chains were sequenced from one sample in a study of blood T cell repertoires in COVID-19. Measured with immunoSEQ multiplex PCR; TCRdb has only the in-frame clones, and not every one. This table holds 150,000 to 200,000 clones, 70% to 90% found once. Source material: peripheral blood. All receptors come from a man in his sixties with acute or convalescent COVID-19.

The gene calls are TRBV18 and TRBJ2-5; D is perhaps TRBD1 (5 bases). The CDR3 extends over 14 amino acids. V was clipped by 2 bases and J by 5 bases, with 12 bases between them. Germline assignment: CDR1 KGHSH and CDR2 LQKENI. CDR3 bases: TGTGCCAGCTCACCATCGGCGACAGCCGAGACCCAGTACTTC. Residues: CASSPSATAETQYF.

J is TRBJ2-1 and V is TRBV28; D is perhaps TRBD1 (5 bases). Germline V gene sequence: CDR1 MDHEN, CDR2 SYDVKM. This CDR3 comprises 16 residues. The germline V and J ends were trimmed by 7 bases and 0 bases, with 16 bases remaining between them. CDR3 amino acids: CASTDPGQSSYNEQFF. Written as DNA, the CDR3 is TGTGCCAGCACCGACCCAGGGCAAAGCTCCTACAATGAGCAGTTCTTC.

The CDR3 sequence: CASSLDLTVRNSPLHF. The CDR3 DNA reads as TGTGCCAGCAGCTTGGACCTGACAGTGAGGAATTCACCCCTCCACTTT. The chain links TRBV5-4 to TRBJ1-6, with D possibly being TRBD1 (5 bases). Germline values: CDR1 SGHNT, CDR2 YYREEE (reference sequence). The CDR3 is made up of 16 amino acids. The ends were cut back, 0 bases at V and 7 bases at J, with 14 bases in the middle.

The chain has TRBV7-8 and TRBJ2-3; the match to TRBD2 covers 11 bases. The germline gives CDR1 SGHVS, CDR2 FQNEAQ. The junction had 6 bases not matched to a gene; V was cut back by 5 bases and J by 5 bases. The CDR3 runs to 15 residues. CDR3 sequence: CASSRLAGSGDTQYF. DNA for the CDR3: TGTGCCAGCAGCCGACTAGCGGGATCGGGAGATACGCAGTATTTT. The variable domain in full, completed from reference TRBV7-8 and TRBJ2-3, reads GAGVSQSPRYKVAKRGQDVALRCDPISGHVSLFWYQQALGQGPEFLTYFQNEAQLDKSGLPSDRFFAERPEGSVSTLKIQRTQQEDSAVYLCASSRLAGSGDTQYFGPGTRLTVL.

The genes are TRBV29-1 and TRBJ2-1, with 10 bases fitting TRBD1. The CDR3 totals 15 residues. CDR1 and CDR2 (germline): SQVTM, ANQGSEA. V gave up 5 bases and J gave up 2 bases; unmatched junction bases: 6. The CDR3 coding sequence is TGCAGCGTTAGGAGGGACAGGGGAACCTACAATGAGCAGTTCTTC. This codes for CSVRRDRGTYNEQFF.

This chain connects TRBV30 to TRBJ1-3; maybe TRBD1 (6 bases). The CDR3 extends over 13 amino acids. Germline CDR1 GTSNPN, CDR2 SVGIG (reference sequence). V gave up 5 bases and J gave up 2 bases, with 10 bases separating them. The CDR3 DNA reads TGTGCCTGGGAGACAGGCGCTGGAAACACCATATATTTT. This codes for CAWETGAGNTIYF.

The rearrangement uses TRBV14 and TRBJ2-5, with D hard to call. The CDR3 is 12 amino acids. Germline V gives CDR1 SGHDN, CDR2 FVKESK. Trimming took off 1 base at V and 5 bases at J, with 5 bases between the two ends. CDR3 DNA sequence: TGTGCCAGCAGCCAAGTCGGGGAGACCCAGTACTTC. Translation: CASSQVGETQYF.

CDR3 sequence: CASSMAGSRDNEQFF. CDR3 in DNA: TGTGCCAGTAGTATGGCGGGTTCCCGGGACAATGAGCAGTTCTTC. This rearrangement joins TRBV19 to TRBJ2-1; D is perhaps TRBD2 (5 bases). V shed 3 bases and J shed 5 bases, with 14 bases lying between them. This CDR3 has 15 residues. The germline V gene has CDR1 LNHDA and CDR2 SQIVND (reference sequence). Filled out from reference TRBV19 and TRBJ2-1, the complete variable domain reads DGGITQSPKYLFRKEGQNVTLSCEQNLNHDAMYWYRQDPGQGLRLIYYSQIVNDFQKGDIAEGYSVSREKKESFPLTVTSAQKNPTAFYLCASSMAGSRDNEQFFGPGTRLTVL.

J is TRBJ2-3 and V is TRBV6-5; possible D gene TRBD2, 5 bases. The CDR3 is made up of 13 amino acids. V shed 6 bases and J shed 5 bases, with 12 bases lying between them. CDR1 and CDR2 (germline): MNHEY, SVGAGI. In nucleotides, the CDR3 is TGTGCCAGCAGGGCAGAGGGCGGAGATACGCAGTATTTT. The encoded protein is CASRAEGGDTQYF.